This T cell receptor beta chain is drawn from a study of blood T cell repertoires in COVID-19. TCRdb keeps only in-frame clones here, not all; method: immunoSEQ multiplex PCR. The sample lists 250,000 or so clones, 75% to 85% seen once, with more than 5.5% in the top ten. This clone was picked up a small number of times. The CDR3 contains 18 residues. J was trimmed by 6 bases and V by 4 bases; bases with no gene match: 12. Per germline, CDR1 SGHKS and CDR2 YYEKEE (reference sequence). This chain uses TRBV5-5 with TRBJ2-2; 13 bases align to TRBD2. Sequenced input: peripheral blood. This sequence originates from a human donor in a cohort sampled during active COVID-19. Here the CDR3 DNA reads TGTGCCAGCAGCCTGGGACTAGCGGGGTGGGCCGGCGCCGGGGAGCTGTTTTTT. Its translation is CASSLGLAGWAGAGELFF.